This TCR beta chain came from a study of T-cell reconstitution after alpha-beta-depleted transplantation in children. This clonotype was observed a few times. The antigen remains unidentified. Findings of the study overall: The authors attributed T-cell counts and diversity one year after transplant mostly to newly produced T cells. Reportedly, roughly two months post-transplant, alpha-beta T cells arose from several hundred expanded graft clones.

The CDR3 runs 16 residues. Germline V gives CDR1 SGHRS, CDR2 YFSETQ. The trim removed 2 bases at V and 5 bases at J, leaving 9 bases unmatched. It was with unique molecular identifiers that the TCRbeta library was prepared. TCRdb reprocessed the PCR reads via MiXCR and lists one record per CDR3 protein. The sample has around 490,000 distinct CDR3 sequences, about an eighth seen once. The sequences come from PBMCs, mostly from graft donor cells, collected 180 days after TCRalphabeta/CD19-depleted stem cell transplant. The source is a female patient aged 2 to 10 who had a stem cell transplant for aplastic anemia, so the T cells may come from the graft donor. The J gene is TRBJ2-3, the V gene TRBV5-1; 9 bases are a match to TRBD2. DNA of the CDR3: TGCGCCAGCAGCTTCCACCCGGGACTAGCAGTAGATACGCAGTATTTT. Amino acid sequence: CASSFHPGLAVDTQYF.